The source of this T cell receptor beta chain is a study of T cell repertoires in aging, cancer and after chemotherapy. Study information: Donor ages fell into six groups from 30 or younger up to 70 or older. Healthy donor repertoires were recorded over several months to years and showed clear clonal overlap.

CDR1 LNHDA and CDR2 SQIVND come from the germline V gene (reference sequence). After removal of 5 bases from V and 6 bases from J, the junction contained 8 bases not matched to a gene. The CDR3 totals 14 residues. This clonotype was seen more than once but under ten times. Its specificity is not known. Peripheral blood genomic DNA, not sorted cells or RNA, was the template. A mixed TRB-A/B primer pool amplified rearranged TRB by multiplex touch-down PCR. TCRdb re-called the multiplex PCR reads through MiXCR, storing one row per CDR3 protein. The sample gives roughly 9,100 distinct CDR3 sequences, about 30% of which show up once; about 2.7% is in the top ten. Findings and limits, study-wide: In healthy donors, age-related TCR diversity loss mainly reflected lost richness. The repertoire data cannot show anything about immunological memory following chemotherapy.

This sequence joins TRBV19 and TRBJ1-2; 8 nucleotides match TRBD1. This TCR derives from a human donor in good health. The sequenced sample consisted of blood. The CDR3 region is CASSAATGADGYTF. The CDR3 DNA sequence: TGTGCCAGTAGTGCCGCGACAGGGGCAGATGGCTACACCTTC. The full variable domain, rest sourced from reference TRBV19 and TRBJ1-2, is DGGITQSPKYLFRKEGQNVTLSCEQNLNHDAMYWYRQDPGQGLRLIYYSQIVNDFQKGDIAEGYSVSREKKESFPLTVTSAQKNPTAFYLCASSAATGADGYTFGSGTRLTVV.